A selection of T cell receptor beta chains follows, all from one sample in a study of identical twins. TCRdb ran MiXCR on the 5' RACE reads and lists one entry per CDR3 protein. The sample lists a few hundred thousand distinct CDR3 sequences; roughly a quarter were seen once. This sample also appeared in a second study, on T cells expressing NK-cell markers.

The sequenced sample consisted of CD4+ T cells sorted from blood. The receptor source for this set is a woman aged 18-35 years in good health. The CDR3 runs from the conserved cysteine through the conserved F or W. D genes are given only for firm matches. Clone size is given for some rows only: seen once, a few or many times, or a class if the clone is expanded.

V gene	D gene	clone size	J gene	CDR3 length	CDR3 DNA	CDR3 protein
TRBV7-2	TRBD1	few	TRBJ1-2	14	TGTGCCAGCAGCCCGGGACAGGGATACGCTGGCTACACCTTC	CASSPGQGYAGYTF
TRBV3-1	TRBD2	.	TRBJ2-2	16	TGTGCCAGCAGCCCCCTAGCGGGGGGTTACACCGGGGAGCTGTTTTTT	CASSPLAGGYTGELFF
TRBV20-1	.	few	TRBJ1-2	11	TGCAGTGCTGACGACAACTATGGCTACACCTTC	CSADDNYGYTF
TRBV7-2	.	.	TRBJ2-3	13	TGTGCCAGCAGCTTAGACATGGAAGATACGCAGTATTTT	CASSLDMEDTQYF
TRBV7-9	.	.	TRBJ2-5	15	TGTGCCAGCAGCTTAGGGGGTAGCAACCAAGAGACCCAGTACTTC	CASSLGGSNQETQYF
TRBV5-1	TRBD2	few	TRBJ2-7	17	TGCGCCAGCAGCTCCGGTGGGACTAGCGGAGAATCCTACGAGCAGTACTTC	CASSSGGTSGESYEQYF
TRBV27	.	few	TRBJ2-1	15	TGTGCCAGCAGTTTCGGGGGACGGGTATTTTTCGAGCAGTTCTTC	CASSFGGRVFFEQFF
TRBV7-2	TRBD2	.	TRBJ2-7	16	TGTGCCAGCAGCTTAGTGGGGCTAGCGGGAGACGACGAGCAGTACTTC	CASSLVGLAGDDEQYF
TRBV7-2	TRBD2	.	TRBJ2-3	14	TGTGCCAGCAGCTTAACGGGACTACAAGATACGCAGTATTTT	CASSLTGLQDTQYF
TRBV9	TRBD1	few	TRBJ2-7	14	TGTGCCAGCAACCCCTCAGGGGGCAAAGGCGAGCAGTACTTC	CASNPSGGKGEQYF
TRBV29-1	.	few	TRBJ2-2	16	TGCAGCGTTGAAGATCAAGAAGGGGCGCACACCGGGGAGCTGTTTTTT	CSVEDQEGAHTGELFF
TRBV11-2	.	.	TRBJ1-1	13	TGTGCCAGCAGCTTATCGACGGTATTGAAGCTTAGGTTT	CASSLSTVLKLRF
TRBV3-1	.	.	TRBJ1-4	12	TGTGCCAGCAGCCAAGTTGTTGAAAAACTGTTTTTT	CASSQVVEKLFF
TRBV5-1	TRBD1	.	TRBJ2-3	15	TGCGCCAGCAGCTTAGACAGGGTAGTCCCAGATACGCAGTATTTT	CASSLDRVVPDTQYF
TRBV18	.	few	TRBJ2-5	14	TGTGCCAGCTCACCCTCTCTAGGAGAAGAGACCCAGTACTTC	CASSPSLGEETQYF
TRBV7-8	.	.	TRBJ1-1	17	TGTGCCAGCAGCCAGGGGTTTGTCGGTGGGGGCCGGACTGAAGCTTTCTTT	CASSQGFVGGGRTEAFF
TRBV7-9	TRBD2	.	TRBJ2-3	16	TGTGCCAGCAGCTTAGCAGCGCTAGCGGGGGCTGATACGCAGTATTTT	CASSLAALAGADTQYF
TRBV29-1	.	few	TRBJ1-4	13	TGCAGCGTTGCCTTACGGCTTAATGAAAAACTGTTTTTT	CSVALRLNEKLFF
TRBV12-3/TRBV12-4	TRBD1	.	TRBJ2-2	14	TGTGCCAGCAGGCGGACAGGGCGGACCGGGGAGCTGTTTTTT	CASRRTGRTGELFF
TRBV7-2	TRBD2	.	TRBJ2-1	13	TGTGCCAGCAGCCAAGAACTAGCGGGAGCGCAGTTCTTC	CASSQELAGAQFF
TRBV12-3/TRBV12-4	.	.	TRBJ1-1	13	TGTGCCAGCAGACCCGGGCCGCTAGTTGAAGCTTTCTTT	CASRPGPLVEAFF
TRBV9	.	.	TRBJ2-5	14	TGTGCCAGCAGCGTAGAAGGCAGGGAAGAGACCCAGTACTTC	CASSVEGREETQYF
TRBV7-8	.	many	TRBJ1-5	17	TGTGCCAGCAGCTTAGTAAATTCGGGCATCAGCAATCAGCCCCAGCATTTT	CASSLVNSGISNQPQHF
TRBV5-1	TRBD1	many	TRBJ2-7	13	TGCGCCAGCAGCTCCGGACAGGCGGACGAGCAGTACTTC	CASSSGQADEQYF
TRBV4-3	.	.	TRBJ1-1	13	TGCGCCAGCAGCCAAGACGCAGTCACTGAAGCTTTCTTT	CASSQDAVTEAFF
TRBV5-1	.	.	TRBJ2-1	15	TGCGCCAGCAGCTTGTTGGGGGACCGTTACAATGAGCAGTTCTTC	CASSLLGDRYNEQFF
TRBV6-1	.	few	TRBJ1-1	14	TGTGCCAGCAAAGGGTTGAGTATTGGCACTGAAGCTTTCTTT	CASKGLSIGTEAFF
TRBV5-6	.	.	TRBJ2-7	14	TGTGCCAGCAGCATCGGGACACCACCCTACGAGCAGTACTTC	CASSIGTPPYEQYF
TRBV30	TRBD2	.	TRBJ2-2	14	TGTGCCTGCGAGCGGGAGGGCCGTACCGGGGAGCTGTTTTTT	CACEREGRTGELFF
TRBV15	.	.	TRBJ1-2	15	TGTGCCACCAGCAGACTACTCAACAGGGCCTCTGGCTACACCTTC	CATSRLLNRASGYTF
TRBV21-1	.	.	TRBJ2-7	14	TGTGCCAGCAGCAAAAGGCCTCAGTACTACGAGCAGTACTTC	CASSKRPQYYEQYF
TRBV11-2	.	.	TRBJ1-2	14	TGTGCCAGCAGCTTATCACGGGACAACTATGGCTACACCTTC	CASSLSRDNYGYTF
TRBV12-3/TRBV12-4	.	.	TRBJ1-6	13	TGTGCCAGCAGGGGTATCTATAATTCACCCCTCCACTTT	CASRGIYNSPLHF
TRBV9	.	.	TRBJ2-2	14	TGTGCCAGCAGCGTAGTGCTCAGCACCGGGGAGCTGTTTTTT	CASSVVLSTGELFF
TRBV10-3	.	few	TRBJ2-2	16	TGTGCCATCAGCCACAGCGGAAGGGACTTTACCGGGGAGCTGTTTTTT	CAISHSGRDFTGELFF
TRBV29-1	.	many	TRBJ2-4	12	TGCAGCGTTTCCGACGGGCGGGACATTCAGTACTTC	CSVSDGRDIQYF
TRBV6-2/TRBV6-3	.	few	TRBJ2-3	14	TGTGCCAGCACCACGGGGGACCCCACAGATACGCAGTATTTT	CASTTGDPTDTQYF
TRBV5-6	TRBD2	.	TRBJ2-7	14	TGTGCCAGCAGCCTTCTAGCGGGGGGGCACGAGCAGTACTTC	CASSLLAGGHEQYF
TRBV2	TRBD2	.	TRBJ2-3	15	TGTGCCAGCAGTTACCGGGGGGGCCGGGCAGATACGCAGTATTTT	CASSYRGGRADTQYF
TRBV29-1	.	few	TRBJ1-1	12	TGCAGCGTTGTCGGCGGGCCCACTGAAGCTTTCTTT	CSVVGGPTEAFF
TRBV5-6	.	few	TRBJ2-5	18	TGTGCCAGCAGCTTGGCTACGACTAGTAGGGGGGCCGGAGAGACCCAGTACTTC	CASSLATTSRGAGETQYF
TRBV12-3/TRBV12-4	.	many	TRBJ1-5	13	TGTGCCAGCAGTCCACAGGGAAATCAGCCCCAGCATTTT	CASSPQGNQPQHF
TRBV6-1	.	.	TRBJ2-7	16	TGTGCCAGCAGTGGTCGACATGGGGTTGGGTCCTACGAGCAGTACTTC	CASSGRHGVGSYEQYF
TRBV11-2	.	.	TRBJ2-5	13	TGTGCCAGCAGCTTAGTAGCGGAAGAGACCCAGTACTTC	CASSLVAEETQYF
TRBV20-1	TRBD1	.	TRBJ2-3	14	TGCAGTGCCCCCCCCAGGGGGTGGGGAGATACGCAGTATTTT	CSAPPRGWGDTQYF
TRBV6-5	.	.	TRBJ1-1	15	TGTGCCAGCAGTTACTCGAAGGGGGGCGGAGTAGAAGCTTTCTTT	CASSYSKGGGVEAFF
TRBV10-2	TRBD1	.	TRBJ2-7	13	TGCGCCAGCGGAAAACAGGGGTCCTACGAGCAGTACTTC	CASGKQGSYEQYF
TRBV5-1	.	.	TRBJ1-1	15	TGCGCCAGCAGCTTGGTCCAGGGAGGGAACACTGAAGCTTTCTTT	CASSLVQGGNTEAFF
TRBV3-1	TRBD2	few	TRBJ2-1	16	TGTGCCAGCAGCCAAGGGGCGACTAGCGGGGGCAATGAGCAGTTCTTC	CASSQGATSGGNEQFF